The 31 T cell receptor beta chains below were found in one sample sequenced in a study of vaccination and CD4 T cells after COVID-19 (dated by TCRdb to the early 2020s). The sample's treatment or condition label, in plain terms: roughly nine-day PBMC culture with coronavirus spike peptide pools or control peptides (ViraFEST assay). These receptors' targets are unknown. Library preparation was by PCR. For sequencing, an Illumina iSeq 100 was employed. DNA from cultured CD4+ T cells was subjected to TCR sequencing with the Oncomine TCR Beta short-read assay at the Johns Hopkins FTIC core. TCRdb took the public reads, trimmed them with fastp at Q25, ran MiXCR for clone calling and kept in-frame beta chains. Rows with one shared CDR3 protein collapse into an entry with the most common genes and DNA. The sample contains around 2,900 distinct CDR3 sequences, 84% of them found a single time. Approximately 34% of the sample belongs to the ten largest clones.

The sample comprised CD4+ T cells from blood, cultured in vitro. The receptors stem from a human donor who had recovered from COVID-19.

In nucleotides, the CDR3 is TGTGCCAGCAGCTTAGAAGGGGCAGCCAACTATGGCTACACCTTC. Protein sequence: CASSLEGAANYGYTF. V and J are TRBV11-2 and TRBJ1-2; TRBD1 is a possible D gene (5 bases). V gave up 0 bases and J gave up 2 bases, with 10 bases separating them. The germline CDR1 and CDR2 sequences are SGHAT and FQNNGV. The CDR3 length is 15 residues.

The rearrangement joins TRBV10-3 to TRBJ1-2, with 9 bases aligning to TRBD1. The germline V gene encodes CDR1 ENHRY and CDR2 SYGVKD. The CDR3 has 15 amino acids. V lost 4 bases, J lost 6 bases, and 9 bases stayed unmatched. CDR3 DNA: TGTGCCATCAGTGGGGACAGGGATGCCAGGAATGGCTACACCTTC. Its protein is CAISGDRDARNGYTF.

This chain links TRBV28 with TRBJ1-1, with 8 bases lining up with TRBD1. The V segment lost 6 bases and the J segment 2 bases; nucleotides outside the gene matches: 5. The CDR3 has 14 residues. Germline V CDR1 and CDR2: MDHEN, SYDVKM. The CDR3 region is CASRRGQANTEAFF. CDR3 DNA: TGTGCCAGCAGAAGGGGACAGGCTAACACTGAAGCTTTCTTT.

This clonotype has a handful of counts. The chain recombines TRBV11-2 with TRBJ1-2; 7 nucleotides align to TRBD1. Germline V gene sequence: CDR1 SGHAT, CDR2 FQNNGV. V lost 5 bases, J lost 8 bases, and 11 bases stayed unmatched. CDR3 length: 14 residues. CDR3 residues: CASSPTQGVRGYTF. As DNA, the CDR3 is TGTGCCAGCAGCCCAACCCAGGGGGTTAGGGGCTACACCTTC.

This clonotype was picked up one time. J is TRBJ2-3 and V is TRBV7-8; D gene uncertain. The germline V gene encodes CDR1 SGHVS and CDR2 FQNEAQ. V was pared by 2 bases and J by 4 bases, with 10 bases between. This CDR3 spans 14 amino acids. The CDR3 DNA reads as TGTGCCAGCAGCTTAAACGAAGTAGCAGATACGCAGTATTTT. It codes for CASSLNEVADTQYF.

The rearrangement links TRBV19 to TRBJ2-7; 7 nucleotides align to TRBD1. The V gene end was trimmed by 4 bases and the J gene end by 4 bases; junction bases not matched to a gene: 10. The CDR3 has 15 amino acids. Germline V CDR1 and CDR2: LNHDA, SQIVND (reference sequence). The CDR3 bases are TGTGCCAGTAGTAGGCCCGGGACAGATATTTACGAGCAGTACTTC. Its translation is CASSRPGTDIYEQYF.

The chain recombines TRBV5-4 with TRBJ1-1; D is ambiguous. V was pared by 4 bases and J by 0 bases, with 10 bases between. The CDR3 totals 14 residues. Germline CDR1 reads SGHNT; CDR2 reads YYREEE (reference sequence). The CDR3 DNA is TGTGCCAGCAGCCTCACTATCATGAACACTGAAGCTTTCTTT. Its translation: CASSLTIMNTEAFF. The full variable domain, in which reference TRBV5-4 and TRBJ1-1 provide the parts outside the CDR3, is ETGVTQSPTHLIKTRGQQVTLRCSSQSGHNTVSWYQQALGQGPQFIFQYYREEENGRGNFPPRFSGLQFPNYSSELNVNALELDDSALYLCASSLTIMNTEAFFGQGTRLTVV.

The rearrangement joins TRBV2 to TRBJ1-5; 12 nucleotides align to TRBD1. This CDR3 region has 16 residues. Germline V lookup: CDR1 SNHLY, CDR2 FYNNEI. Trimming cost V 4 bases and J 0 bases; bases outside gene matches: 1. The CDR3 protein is CASSGDRGLSNQPQHF. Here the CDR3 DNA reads TGTGCCAGCAGTGGGGACAGGGGGCTTAGCAATCAGCCCCAGCATTTT.

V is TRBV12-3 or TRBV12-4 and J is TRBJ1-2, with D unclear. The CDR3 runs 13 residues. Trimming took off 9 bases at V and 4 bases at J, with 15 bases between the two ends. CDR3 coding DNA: TGTGCCAGTTCGGACGGTTCCTTCTATGGCTACACCTTC. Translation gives CASSDGSFYGYTF.

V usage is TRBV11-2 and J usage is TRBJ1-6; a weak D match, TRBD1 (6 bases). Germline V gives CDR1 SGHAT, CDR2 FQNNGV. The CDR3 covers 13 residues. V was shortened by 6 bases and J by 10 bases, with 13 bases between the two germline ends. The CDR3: CASRIYRESPLHF. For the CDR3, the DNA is TGTGCCAGCAGGATCTACAGGGAATCACCCCTCCACTTT. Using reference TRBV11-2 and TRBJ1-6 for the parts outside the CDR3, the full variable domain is EAGVAQSPRYKIIEKRQSVAFWCNPISGHATLYWYQQILGQGPKLLIQFQNNGVVDDSQLPKDRFSAERLKGVDSTLKIQPAKLEDSAVYLCASRIYRESPLHFGNGTRLTVT.

The CDR3 region is CASNQGGWTEAFF. DNA for the CDR3: TGTGCCAGTAATCAGGGGGGCTGGACTGAAGCTTTCTTT. The chain uses TRBV19 and TRBJ1-1; the match to TRBD1 covers 7 bases. V gave up 7 bases and J gave up 5 bases; unmatched junction bases: 7. CDR3 length equals 13 residues. CDR1 and CDR2 from the germline V gene are LNHDA and SQIVND (reference sequence).

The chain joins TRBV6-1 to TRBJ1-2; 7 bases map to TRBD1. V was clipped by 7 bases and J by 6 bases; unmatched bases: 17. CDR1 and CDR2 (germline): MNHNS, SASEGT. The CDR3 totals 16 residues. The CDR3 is CASINSPRDSPNGYTF. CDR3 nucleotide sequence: TGTGCCAGCATAAATAGTCCGAGGGACAGTCCCAATGGCTACACCTTC.

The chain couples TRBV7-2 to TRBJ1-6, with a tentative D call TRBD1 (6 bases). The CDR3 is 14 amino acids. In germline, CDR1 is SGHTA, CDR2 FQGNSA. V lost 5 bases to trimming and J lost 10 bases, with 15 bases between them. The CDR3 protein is CASSTDRFGSPLHF. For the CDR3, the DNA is TGTGCCAGCAGCACCGACAGGTTTGGATCACCCCTCCACTTT. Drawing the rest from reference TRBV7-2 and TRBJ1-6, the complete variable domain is GAGVSQSPSNKVTEKGKDVELRCDPISGHTALYWYRQSLGQGLEFLIYFQGNSAPDKSGLPSDRFSAERTGGSVSTLTIQRTQQEDSAVYLCASSTDRFGSPLHFGNGTRLTVT.

The CDR3 loop reads CASSRTGGSGELFF. The CDR3 DNA sequence: TGTGCCAGCAGTCGGACAGGGGGATCCGGGGAGCTGTTTTTT. This chain connects TRBV7-3 to TRBJ2-2; the match to TRBD1 covers 10 bases. This CDR3 has 14 amino acids. J lost 6 bases, V lost 6 bases, and 4 bases had no gene match. Germline CDR1 SGHTA, CDR2 FQGTGA.

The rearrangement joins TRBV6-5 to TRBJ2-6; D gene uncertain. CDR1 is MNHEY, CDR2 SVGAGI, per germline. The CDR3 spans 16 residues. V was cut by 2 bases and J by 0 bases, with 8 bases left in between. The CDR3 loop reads CASSYKWGSGANVLTF. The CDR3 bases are TGTGCCAGCAGTTACAAGTGGGGCTCTGGGGCCAACGTCCTGACTTTC.

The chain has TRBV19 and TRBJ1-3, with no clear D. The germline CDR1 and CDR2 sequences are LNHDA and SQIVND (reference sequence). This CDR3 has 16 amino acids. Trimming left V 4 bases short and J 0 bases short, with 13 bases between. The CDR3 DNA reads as TGTGCCAGTAGTAGATTATACTCGAGCTCTGGAAACACCATATATTTT. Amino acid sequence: CASSRLYSSSGNTIYF. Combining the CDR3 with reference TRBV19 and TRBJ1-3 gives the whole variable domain DGGITQSPKYLFRKEGQNVTLSCEQNLNHDAMYWYRQDPGQGLRLIYYSQIVNDFQKGDIAEGYSVSREKKESFPLTVTSAQKNPTAFYLCASSRLYSSSGNTIYFGEGSWLTVV.

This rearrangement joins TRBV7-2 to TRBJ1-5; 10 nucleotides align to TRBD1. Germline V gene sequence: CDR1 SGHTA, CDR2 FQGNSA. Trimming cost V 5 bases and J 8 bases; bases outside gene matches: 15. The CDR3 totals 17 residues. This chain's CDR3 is CASSPANFPGQGKPQHF. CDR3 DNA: TGTGCCAGCAGCCCAGCCAATTTTCCGGGACAGGGGAAGCCCCAGCATTTT. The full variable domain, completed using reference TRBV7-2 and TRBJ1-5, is GAGVSQSPSNKVTEKGKDVELRCDPISGHTALYWYRQSLGQGLEFLIYFQGNSAPDKSGLPSDRFSAERTGGSVSTLTIQRTQQEDSAVYLCASSPANFPGQGKPQHFGDGTRLSIL.

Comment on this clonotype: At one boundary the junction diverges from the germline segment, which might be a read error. As DNA, the CDR3 is TGCAGCGTATCTTCCTCCGGGACGGAGCCCTACGAGCAGTACTTC. Its translation is CSVSSSGTEPYEQYF. This rearrangement joins TRBV11-2 to TRBJ2-7; possibly TRBD1 or TRBD2 for D (5 bases each). CDR3 length equals 15 residues. The germline gives CDR1 SGHAT, CDR2 FQNNGV.

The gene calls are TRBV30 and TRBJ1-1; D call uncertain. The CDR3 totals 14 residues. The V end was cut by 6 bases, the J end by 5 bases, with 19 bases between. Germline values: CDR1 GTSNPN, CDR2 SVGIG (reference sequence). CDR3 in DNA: TGTGCCTGCGGACCGCGCCTTCGGGGAACTGAAGCTTTCTTT. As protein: CACGPRLRGTEAFF.

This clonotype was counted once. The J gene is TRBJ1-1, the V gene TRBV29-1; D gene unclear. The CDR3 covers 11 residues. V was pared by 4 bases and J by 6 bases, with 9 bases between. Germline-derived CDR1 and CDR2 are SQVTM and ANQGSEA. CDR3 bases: TGCAGCGTTGCAACCGGGCCTGAAGCTTTCTTT. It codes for CSVATGPEAFF.

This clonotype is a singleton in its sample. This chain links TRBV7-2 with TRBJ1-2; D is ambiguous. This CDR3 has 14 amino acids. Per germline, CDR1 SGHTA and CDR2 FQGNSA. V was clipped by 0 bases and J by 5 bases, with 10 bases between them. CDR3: CASSLATTGYGYTF. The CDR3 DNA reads TGTGCCAGCAGCTTAGCGACCACGGGATATGGCTACACCTTC.

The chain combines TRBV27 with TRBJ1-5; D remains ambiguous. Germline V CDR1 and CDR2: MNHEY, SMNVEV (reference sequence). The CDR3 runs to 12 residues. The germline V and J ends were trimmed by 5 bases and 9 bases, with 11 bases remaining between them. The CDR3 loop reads CASSPEGWPQHF. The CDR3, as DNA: TGTGCCAGCAGTCCGGAGGGTTGGCCCCAGCATTTT.

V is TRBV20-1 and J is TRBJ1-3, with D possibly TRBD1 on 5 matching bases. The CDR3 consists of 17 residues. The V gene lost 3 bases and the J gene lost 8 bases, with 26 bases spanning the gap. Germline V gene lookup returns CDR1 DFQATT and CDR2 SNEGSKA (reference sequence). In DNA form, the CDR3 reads TGCAGTGCTAGGCTCCCACAGATTCCGGGGGGAGTAGACACCATATATTTT. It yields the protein CSARLPQIPGGVDTIYF.

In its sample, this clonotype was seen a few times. CDR3 residues: CSASDTAAYGYTF. The CDR3 DNA is TGCAGTGCTAGCGATACCGCGGCCTATGGCTACACCTTC. The chain couples TRBV20-1 to TRBJ1-2, with unresolved D. V was pared by 3 bases and J by 4 bases, with 12 bases between. The germline V gene encodes CDR1 DFQATT and CDR2 SNEGSKA (reference sequence). The CDR3 spans 13 residues.

The CDR3 DNA reads as TGCAGTGCTAGAGATTGGGCGGGCCCAGGGAGTGGCTACACCTTC. Protein: CSARDWAGPGSGYTF. The genes are TRBV20-1 and TRBJ1-2, with TRBD1 as a possible D gene (5 bases). V was clipped by 0 bases and J by 7 bases, with 18 bases between them. Germline CDR1 reads DFQATT; CDR2 reads SNEGSKA (reference sequence). There are 15 residues in the CDR3.

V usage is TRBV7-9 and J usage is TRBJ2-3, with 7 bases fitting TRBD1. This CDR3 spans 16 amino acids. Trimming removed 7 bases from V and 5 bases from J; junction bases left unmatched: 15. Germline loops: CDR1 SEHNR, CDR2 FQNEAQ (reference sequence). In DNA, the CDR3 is TGTGCCAGCACATCCCGTAACAGGGGCCTTAGAGATACGCAGTATTTT. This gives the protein CASTSRNRGLRDTQYF. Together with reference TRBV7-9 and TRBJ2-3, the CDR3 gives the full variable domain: DTGVSQNPRHKITKRGQNVTFRCDPISEHNRLYWYRQTLGQGPEFLTYFQNEAQLEKSRLLSDRFSAERPKGSFSTLEIQRTEQGDSAMYLCASTSRNRGLRDTQYFGPGTRLTVL.

As DNA, the CDR3 is TGTGCCACCAGTGACGCTCAATGGGACGAGCAGTACTTC. Amino acid sequence: CATSDAQWDEQYF. The chain is built from TRBV24-1 and TRBJ2-7, with D uncertain. This CDR3 contains 13 residues. V was cut by 4 bases and J by 5 bases, with 11 bases left in between. The germline gives CDR1 KGHDR, CDR2 SFDVKD.

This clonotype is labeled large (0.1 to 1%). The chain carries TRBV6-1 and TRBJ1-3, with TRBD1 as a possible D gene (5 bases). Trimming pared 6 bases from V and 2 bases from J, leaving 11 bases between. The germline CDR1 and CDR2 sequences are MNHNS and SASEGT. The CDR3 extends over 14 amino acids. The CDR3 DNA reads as TGTGCCAGCAGCGAAAAGGGGACTGGAAACACCATATATTTT. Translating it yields CASSEKGTGNTIYF.

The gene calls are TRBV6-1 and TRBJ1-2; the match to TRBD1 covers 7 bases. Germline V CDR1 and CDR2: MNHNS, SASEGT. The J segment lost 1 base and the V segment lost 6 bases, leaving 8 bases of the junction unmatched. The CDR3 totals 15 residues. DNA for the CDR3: TGTGCCAGCAGGAGGGACAGAATCTTTAACTATGGCTACACCTTC. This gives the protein CASRRDRIFNYGYTF.

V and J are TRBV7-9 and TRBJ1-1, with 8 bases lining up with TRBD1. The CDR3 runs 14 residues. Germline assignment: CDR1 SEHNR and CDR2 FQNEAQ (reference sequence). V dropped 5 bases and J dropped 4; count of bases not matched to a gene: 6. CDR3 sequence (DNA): TGTGCCAGCAGCCGGACAGGGATTGGCACTGAAGCTTTCTTT. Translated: CASSRTGIGTEAFF.

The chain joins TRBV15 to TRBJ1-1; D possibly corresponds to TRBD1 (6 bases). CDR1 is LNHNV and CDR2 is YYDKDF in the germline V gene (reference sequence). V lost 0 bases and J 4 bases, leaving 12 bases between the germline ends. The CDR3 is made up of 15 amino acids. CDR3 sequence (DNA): TGTGCCACCAGCAGAGATAGTAAGGGGGGCACTGAAGCTTTCTTT. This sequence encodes CATSRDSKGGTEAFF. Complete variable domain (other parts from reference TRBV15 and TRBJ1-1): DAMVIQNPRYQVTQFGKPVTLSCSQTLNHNVMYWYQQKSSQAPKLLFHYYDKDFNNEADTPDNFQSRRPNTSFCFLDIRSPGLGDTAMYLCATSRDSKGGTEAFFGQGTRLTVV.